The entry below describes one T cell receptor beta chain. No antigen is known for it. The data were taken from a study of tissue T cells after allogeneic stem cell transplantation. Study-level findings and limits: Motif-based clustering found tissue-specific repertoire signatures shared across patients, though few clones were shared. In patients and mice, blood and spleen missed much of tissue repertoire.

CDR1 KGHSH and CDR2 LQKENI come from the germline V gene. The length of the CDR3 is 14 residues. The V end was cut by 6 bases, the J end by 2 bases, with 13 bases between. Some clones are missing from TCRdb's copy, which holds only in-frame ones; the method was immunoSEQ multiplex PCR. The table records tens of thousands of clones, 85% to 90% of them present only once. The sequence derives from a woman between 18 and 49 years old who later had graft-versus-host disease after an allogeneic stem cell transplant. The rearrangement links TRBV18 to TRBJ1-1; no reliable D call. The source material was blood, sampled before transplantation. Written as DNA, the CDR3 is TGTGCCAGCTCCCCTGCCGCACCCAACACTGAAGCTTTCTTT. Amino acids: CASSPAAPNTEAFF. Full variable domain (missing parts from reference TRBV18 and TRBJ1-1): NAGVMQNPRHLVRRRGQEARLRCSPMKGHSHVYWYRQLPEEGLKFMVYLQKENIIDESGMPKERFSAEFPKEGPSILRIQQVVRGDSAAYFCASSPAAPNTEAFFGQGTRLTVV.